This T cell receptor (beta chain) emerged from a study of blood T cells in healthy people across ages. Overall study results and limits: In the absence of known donor CMV status, changes in expanded clonotypes were possibly confounded.

The ends were cut back, 5 bases at V and 3 bases at J, with 5 bases in the middle. The CDR3 sequence is 12 residues long. Germline-derived CDR1 and CDR2 are LGHNA and YNFKEQ. On this clonotype itself: Its antigen is undetermined.

Sample-barcoded 5' priming and a J-beta primer mix drove a second PCR of about 6 to 12 cycles. TCRdb re-analysed the 5' RACE reads in MiXCR, keeping a single row per CDR3 protein. Of 800,000 or so distinct CDR3 sequences in the sample, 25% were seen once. The same specimen was also included in a second study, on T cells of mothers and their children. That report notes: Each child gave a few million TCR beta CDR3 reads (each mother, over 9.5 million).

The TCR originated in a boy between 10 and 17 years old in good health. Material: blood. The chain employs TRBV4-2 and TRBJ2-1; D gene unclear. CDR3 residues: CASSGNYNEQFF. CDR3 nucleotides: TGTGCCAGCAGCGGAAACTACAATGAGCAGTTCTTC.